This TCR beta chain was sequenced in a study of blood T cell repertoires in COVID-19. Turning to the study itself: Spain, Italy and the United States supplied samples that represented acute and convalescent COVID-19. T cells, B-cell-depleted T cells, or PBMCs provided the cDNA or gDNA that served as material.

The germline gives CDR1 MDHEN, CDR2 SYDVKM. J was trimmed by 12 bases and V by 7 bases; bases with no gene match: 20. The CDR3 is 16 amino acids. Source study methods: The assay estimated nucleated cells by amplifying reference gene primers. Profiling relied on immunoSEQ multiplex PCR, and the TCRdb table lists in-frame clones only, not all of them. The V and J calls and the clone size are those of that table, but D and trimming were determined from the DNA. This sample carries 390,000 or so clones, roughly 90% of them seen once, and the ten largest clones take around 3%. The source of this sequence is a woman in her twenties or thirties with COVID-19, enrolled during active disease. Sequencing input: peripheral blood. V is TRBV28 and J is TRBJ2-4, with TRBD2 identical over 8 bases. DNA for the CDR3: TGTGCCAGCAACCTCCCCGGGAGGGCTAGCCCGTCGGCTCAGTACTTC. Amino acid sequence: CASNLPGRASPSAQYF.